This T cell receptor (beta chain) emerged from a study of blood T cell repertoires in COVID-19. Using immunoSEQ multiplex PCR, the repertoire was profiled, and TCRdb retains in-frame clones only, with some absent. Here the sample spans about 49,000 clones, under 85% being singletons. This TCR was sampled from a human donor in a cohort sampled during active COVID-19. The sequencing input was peripheral blood.

This CDR3 reads CASSLTIQTEAFF. The CDR3 bases are TGCGCCAGCAGCTTGACAATACAAACTGAAGCTTTCTTT. J is TRBJ1-1 and V is TRBV5-1; no reliable D call. This CDR3 comprises 13 residues. Per the germline V gene, CDR1 is SGHRS and CDR2 is YFSETQ. Trimming stripped 1 base from V and 5 bases from J, with 9 bases between.